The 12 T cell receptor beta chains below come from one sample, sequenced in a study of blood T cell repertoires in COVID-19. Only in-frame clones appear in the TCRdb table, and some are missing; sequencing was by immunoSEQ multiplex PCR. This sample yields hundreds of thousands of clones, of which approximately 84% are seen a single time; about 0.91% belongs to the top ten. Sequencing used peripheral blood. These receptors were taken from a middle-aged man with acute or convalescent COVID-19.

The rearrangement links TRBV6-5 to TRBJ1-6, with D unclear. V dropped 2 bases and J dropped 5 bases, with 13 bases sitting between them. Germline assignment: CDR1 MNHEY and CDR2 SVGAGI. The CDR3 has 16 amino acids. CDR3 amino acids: CASSYDTAINNSPLHF. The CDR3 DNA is TGTGCCAGCAGTTACGACACCGCTATTAATAATTCACCCCTCCACTTT.

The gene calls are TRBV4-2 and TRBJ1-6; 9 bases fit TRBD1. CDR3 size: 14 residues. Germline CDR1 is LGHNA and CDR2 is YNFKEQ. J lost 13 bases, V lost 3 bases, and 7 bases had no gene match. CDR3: CASSQLQGAGPLHF. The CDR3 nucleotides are TGTGCCAGCAGCCAGCTACAGGGGGCCGGGCCCCTCCACTTT.

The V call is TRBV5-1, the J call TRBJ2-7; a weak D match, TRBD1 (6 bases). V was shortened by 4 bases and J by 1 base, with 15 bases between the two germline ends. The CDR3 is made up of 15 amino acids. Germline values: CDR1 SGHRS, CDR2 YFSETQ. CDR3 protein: CASSPGTKSSYEQYF. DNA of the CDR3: TGCGCCAGCAGCCCAGGGACAAAAAGTTCCTACGAGCAGTACTTC.

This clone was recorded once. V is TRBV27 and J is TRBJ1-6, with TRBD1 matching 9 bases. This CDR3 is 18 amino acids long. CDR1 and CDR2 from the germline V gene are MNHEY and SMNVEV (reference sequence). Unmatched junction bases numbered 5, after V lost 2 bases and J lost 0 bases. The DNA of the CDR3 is TGTGCCAGCAGTTTAATGGGACAGGGTTCCTCCTATAATTCACCCCTCCACTTT. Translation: CASSLMGQGSSYNSPLHF.

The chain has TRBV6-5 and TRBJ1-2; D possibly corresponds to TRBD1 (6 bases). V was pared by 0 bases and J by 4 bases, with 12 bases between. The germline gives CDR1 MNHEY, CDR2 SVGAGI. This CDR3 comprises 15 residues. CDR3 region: CASSYSIAGVYGYTF. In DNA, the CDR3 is TGTGCCAGCAGTTACTCGATAGCAGGGGTCTATGGCTACACCTTC.

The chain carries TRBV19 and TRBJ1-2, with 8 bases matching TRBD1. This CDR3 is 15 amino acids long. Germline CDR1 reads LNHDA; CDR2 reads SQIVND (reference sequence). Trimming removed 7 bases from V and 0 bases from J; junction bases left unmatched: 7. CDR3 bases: TGTGCCAGTAATACAGGGGGGGGAGCTAACTATGGCTACACCTTC. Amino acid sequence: CASNTGGGANYGYTF.

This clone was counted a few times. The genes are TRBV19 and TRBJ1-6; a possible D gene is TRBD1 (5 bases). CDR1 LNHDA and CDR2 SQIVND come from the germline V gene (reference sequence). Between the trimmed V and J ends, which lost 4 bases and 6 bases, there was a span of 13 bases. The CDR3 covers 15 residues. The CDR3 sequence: CASSTTREFNSPLHF. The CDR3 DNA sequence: TGTGCCAGTAGTACGACCAGGGAATTTAATTCACCCCTCCACTTT.

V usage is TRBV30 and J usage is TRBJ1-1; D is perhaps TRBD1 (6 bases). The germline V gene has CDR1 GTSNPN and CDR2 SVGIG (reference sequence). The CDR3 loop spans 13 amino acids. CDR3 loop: CAGLNRVNTEAFF. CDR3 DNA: TGTGCTGGGCTAAACAGGGTAAACACTGAAGCTTTCTTT.

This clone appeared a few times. CDR3: CASSELSSPLHF. The CDR3 DNA reads TGTGCCAGCAGTGAGCTGAGTTCACCCCTCCACTTT. The chain is built from TRBV6-1 and TRBJ1-6; D is uncertain. V gave up 3 bases and J gave up 9 bases, with 6 bases separating them. The CDR3 length is 12 residues. Germline V lookup: CDR1 MNHNS, CDR2 SASEGT.

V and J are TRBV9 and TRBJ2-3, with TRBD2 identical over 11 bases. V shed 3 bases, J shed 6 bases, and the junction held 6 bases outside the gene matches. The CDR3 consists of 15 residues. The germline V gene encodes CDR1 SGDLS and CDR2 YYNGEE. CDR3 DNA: TGTGCCAGCAGCGGAACTAGCGGGGGAGGTGATACGCAGTATTTT. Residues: CASSGTSGGGDTQYF.

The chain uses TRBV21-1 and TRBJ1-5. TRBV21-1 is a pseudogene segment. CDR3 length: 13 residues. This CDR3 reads CASSLRDFWPQHF. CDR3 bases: TGTGCCAGCAGCCTGCGGGACTTTTGGCCCCAGCATTTT.

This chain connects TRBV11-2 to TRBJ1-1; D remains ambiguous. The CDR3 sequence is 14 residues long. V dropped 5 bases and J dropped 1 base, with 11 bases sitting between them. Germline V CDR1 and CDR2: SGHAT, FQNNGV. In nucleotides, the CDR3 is TGTGCCAGCAGCGCCCGGGTGGCGAACACTGAAGCTTTCTTT. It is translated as CASSARVANTEAFF.